A single sample is the source of the 21 T cell receptor beta chains below, sequenced in a study of T cells in Graves' hyperthyroidism and ophthalmopathy. TCR beta CDR3 region amplification was performed from RNA transcripts. The study used the HTBI primer set for a first-round RT-PCR of the TCR CDR3. MiXCR, applied by TCRdb to the multiplex PCR reads, yields one record per CDR3 protein. The sample records a few hundred thousand distinct CDR3 sequences, 14% being singletons. Sequencing was carried out using blood. The receptor set was obtained from a woman in her forties with Graves' hyperthyroidism.

This clonotype was observed at least ten times. The chain recombines TRBV20-1 with TRBJ2-7; TRBD2 might be the D (5 bases). There are 12 residues in the CDR3. With 3 bases removed from V and 4 bases from J, the gap between germline ends came to 10 bases. Germline V gives CDR1 DFQATT, CDR2 SNEGSKA (reference sequence). The CDR3 region is CSASRTLYEQYF. CDR3 nucleotide sequence: TGCAGTGCTAGTCGGACTTTGTACGAGCAGTACTTC.

This clonotype came up many times. The genes are TRBV30 and TRBJ2-3; perhaps TRBD2 as D (6 bases). The CDR3 runs 15 residues. Between the trimmed V and J ends, which lost 0 bases and 0 bases, there was a span of 10 bases. Germline assignment: CDR1 GTSNPN and CDR2 SVGIG (reference sequence). For the CDR3, the DNA is TGTGCCTGGAGTGTGGCTAGCGCTAGCACAGATACGCAGTATTTT. It codes for CAWSVASASTDTQYF.

This clonotype was seen repeatedly, ten times or more. This rearrangement joins TRBV30 to TRBJ1-1; D is uncertain. The CDR3 runs 11 residues. Trimming shortened V by 0 bases and J by 6 bases, and 5 bases separated the two germline ends. Germline CDR1 and CDR2: GTSNPN and SVGIG (reference sequence). The CDR3 here is CAWSVLSEAFF. CDR3 DNA: TGTGCCTGGAGTGTCTTGTCTGAAGCTTTCTTT.

In its sample, this clonotype was seen many times. This chain connects TRBV15 to TRBJ2-7, with 8 nucleotides matching TRBD2. Losses at the gene ends were 6 bases for V and 3 bases for J; bases not matched to a gene: 7. Germline loops: CDR1 LNHNV, CDR2 YYDKDF (reference sequence). This CDR3 is 14 amino acids long. CDR3 amino acids: CATRLAGSIYEQYF. Written as DNA, the CDR3 is TGTGCCACCAGGCTAGCGGGCAGCATCTACGAGCAGTACTTC.

The table lists this clonotype with many counts. The CDR3 DNA sequence: TGCAGTGCCAACAGGGTAGAGGACTATGGCTACACCTTC. Its protein product is CSANRVEDYGYTF. The rearrangement links TRBV20-1 to TRBJ1-2, with D possibly TRBD1 on 6 matching bases. Germline V lookup: CDR1 DFQATT, CDR2 SNEGSKA (reference sequence). Between the trimmed V and J ends, which lost 6 bases and 3 bases, there was a span of 14 bases. This CDR3 has 13 residues.

This clonotype was seen only a few times. The J gene is TRBJ2-7, the V gene TRBV28, with TRBD1 as a possible D gene (6 bases). Trimming left V 1 base short and J 2 bases short, with 12 bases between. Germline CDR1 MDHEN, CDR2 SYDVKM. The CDR3 runs to 15 residues. Here the CDR3 reads CASSLSAGDTYEQYF. The DNA of the CDR3 is TGTGCCAGCAGTTTATCGGCAGGGGACACCTACGAGCAGTACTTC.

This clonotype was seen a few times. The V call is TRBV10-3, the J call TRBJ2-7; possibly TRBD1 for D (6 bases). V lost 6 bases and J lost 0, with 12 bases in between. The CDR3 runs 14 residues. Per the germline V gene, CDR1 is ENHRY and CDR2 is SYGVKD. The CDR3 is CAISPGTSSYEQYF. CDR3 in DNA: TGTGCCATCAGCCCCGGGACATCCTCCTACGAGCAGTACTTC.

This clonotype was seen at least ten times. This rearrangement joins TRBV20-1 to TRBJ2-5; weak D call: TRBD1 (6 bases). Germline CDR1 DFQATT, CDR2 SNEGSKA (reference sequence). V lost 6 bases, J lost 1 base, and 9 bases lay in between. There are 12 residues in the CDR3. The CDR3: CSAAGAQETQYF. CDR3 nucleotide sequence: TGCAGTGCAGCAGGGGCCCAAGAGACCCAGTACTTC.

The sample holds many counts of this clonotype. This rearrangement joins TRBV6-1 to TRBJ2-3, with D unclear. The CDR3 extends over 14 amino acids. V lost 4 bases and J 6 bases, leaving 14 bases between the germline ends. Germline-derived CDR1 and CDR2 are MNHNS and SASEGT. The CDR3 protein is CASSAERSRDTQYF. The CDR3 nucleotides are TGTGCCAGCAGTGCAGAGAGGTCCCGGGATACGCAGTATTTT.

This clonotype turned up a few times. The chain couples TRBV24-1 to TRBJ2-5; 8 nucleotides align to TRBD2. The germline CDR1 and CDR2 sequences are KGHDR and SFDVKD. The J segment lost 2 bases and the V segment lost 7 bases, leaving 5 bases of the junction unmatched. CDR3 length: 14 amino acids. The CDR3 DNA reads TGTGCCACCAGAGCGGGAGTAGGGCAAGAGACCCAGTACTTC. Its translation is CATRAGVGQETQYF.

To note about this clonotype: An end of the junction does not agree with germline; a read error may underlie this. V and J are TRBV7-3 and TRBJ2-5; D not certain. Germline lookup yields CDR1 SGHTA and CDR2 FQGTGA. CDR3 size: 16 residues. The CDR3 protein is CTSSYGIGRLGETQYF. The CDR3 DNA follows: TGTACCAGCAGCTATGGGATTGGCAGGTTGGGGGAGACCCAGTACTTC.

This clonotype was counted between two and nine times. Germline and junction disagree at one end, which may indicate a read error. The V call is TRBV10-1, the J call TRBJ2-1; no firm D call. CDR1 and CDR2 from the germline V gene are WNHNN and SYGVQD (reference sequence). The CDR3 is made up of 16 amino acids. The chain's CDR3 is CASSAGPRGNYSEQFF. For the CDR3, the DNA is TGCGCCAGCAGTGCCGGTCCGCGCGGAAACTACAGTGAGCAGTTCTTC.

This clonotype appeared a few times. In DNA form, the CDR3 reads TGTGCCAGCAGTTTTCAGGCAGCCGCCTATGGCTACACCTTC. It yields the protein CASSFQAAAYGYTF. The chain employs TRBV12-3 or TRBV12-4 and TRBJ1-2; D is undetermined. The CDR3 totals 14 residues. Between the trimmed V and J ends, which lost 3 bases and 4 bases, there was a span of 12 bases.

This chain uses TRBV7-8 with TRBJ2-2; the D is unclear. Germline V lookup: CDR1 SGHVS, CDR2 FQNEAQ. Trimming left V 4 bases short and J 0 bases short, with 12 bases between. The CDR3 totals 16 residues. The CDR3 here is CASSSHLLANTGELFF. The DNA of the CDR3 is TGTGCCAGCAGCTCCCATTTATTGGCGAACACCGGGGAGCTGTTTTTT.

This clonotype has a count of ten or more. The CDR3 here is CASTRQGTNSPLHF. The CDR3 DNA sequence: TGTGCCAGCACCAGACAGGGGACGAATTCACCCCTCCACTTT. This chain joins TRBV12-3 or TRBV12-4 and TRBJ1-6; 8 bases agree with TRBD1. J lost 7 bases, V lost 7 bases, and 6 bases had no gene match. This CDR3 comprises 14 residues.

The chain links TRBV5-1 to TRBJ2-7; the D gene is possibly TRBD1 (6 bases). The J call may be mistaken, given a closer DNA end match to TRBJ2-1. Germline CDR1 is SGHRS and CDR2 is YFSETQ. The CDR3 is made up of 14 amino acids. This chain's CDR3 is CASSLVDSSYEQFF. CDR3 nucleotides: TGCGCCAGCAGCTTGGTGGACAGCTCCTACGAGCAGTTCTTC.

This clonotype was detected ten times or more. Germline and junction disagree at one end, which may indicate a read error. The chain couples TRBV6-2 or TRBV6-3 to TRBJ1-2; tentatively, D is TRBD1 (5 bases). The germline gives CDR1 MNHEY, CDR2 SVGEGT. This CDR3 contains 13 residues. CDR3 residues: CANSRDSNYGYTF. CDR3 DNA sequence: TGTGCCAACAGTCGTGACAGCAACTATGGCTACACCTTC.

This clonotype was counted many times. The J gene is TRBJ2-1, the V gene TRBV12-3 or TRBV12-4; TRBD2 matches 7 bases. The V segment lost 3 bases and the J segment 10 bases; nucleotides outside the gene matches: 12. The CDR3 has 15 residues. This CDR3 is CASSLWGSGGDEQFF. CDR3 sequence (DNA): TGTGCCAGCAGTTTGTGGGGGTCGGGAGGTGACGAGCAGTTCTTC.

About this clonotype: A single base separates this from a much larger clone, so it may be a read error. The CDR3 does not close with the conserved phenylalanine or tryptophan, likely indicating a read error. The gene calls are TRBV11-2 and TRBJ2-3; D ambiguous. This CDR3 region has 14 residues. Germline V gene sequence: CDR1 SGHAT, CDR2 FQNNGV. Trimming pared 4 bases from V and 0 bases from J, leaving 8 bases between. CDR3 loop: CASSSMDSTDTQYI. CDR3 DNA sequence: TGTGCCAGCAGCTCCATGGACAGCACAGATACGCAGTATATT.

This clonotype occurred many times. This chain joins TRBV5-1 and TRBJ2-1; possibly TRBD2 for D (7 bases). V shed 0 bases and J shed 3 bases, with 10 bases lying between them. CDR1 and CDR2 from the germline V gene are SGHRS and YFSETQ. This CDR3 has 15 residues. The CDR3 bases are TGCGCCAGCAGCTTGGTAGGGGGGGACTACAATGAGCAGTTCTTC. It translates to CASSLVGGDYNEQFF.

The chain's CDR3 is CAWSVNVRGIPQETQYF. The CDR3 DNA reads TGTGCCTGGAGTGTAAATGTGAGAGGGATTCCACAAGAGACCCAGTACTTC. The chain joins TRBV30 to TRBJ2-5, with D possibly being TRBD2 (5 bases). Germline V lookup: CDR1 GTSNPN, CDR2 SVGIG (reference sequence). The ends were cut back, 0 bases at V and 2 bases at J, with 19 bases in the middle. This CDR3 contains 17 residues.